Presented here are 28 T cell receptor beta chains from one specimen sequenced in a study of T cells expressing NK-cell markers. From the 5' RACE reads, TCRdb lists one entry per CDR3 protein and no DNA. This sample's clone table lists about 370,000 distinct CDR3 sequences. The sample consisted of blood T cells: a sorted CD56 or NKG2C T cell subset, CD4+ or CD8+ T cells, or bulk PBMC T cells (not recorded which). These receptors all come from a woman aged 45-65 years in good health.

The chain has TRBV20-1 and TRBJ2-2. The V gene's germline CDR1 is DFQATT and CDR2 SNEGSKA (reference sequence). This CDR3 region has 16 residues. CDR3 region: CSARESLAMNTGELFF.

The CDR3 spells CASSPSFGRENTGELFF. V and J are TRBV7-8 and TRBJ2-2; TCRdb returns TRBD1, unconfirmable since there is no DNA. This CDR3 is built from 17 residues. CDR1 and CDR2 (germline): SGHVS, FQNEAQ.

V usage is TRBV5-6 and J usage is TRBJ2-1; the D gene TCRdb calls, TRBD1, cannot be checked with no DNA. The germline V gene has CDR1 SGHDT and CDR2 YYEEEE. The CDR3 extends over 16 amino acids. The chain's CDR3 is CASIPGGQGSYNEQFF.

The V and J genes are TRBV6-5 and TRBJ2-3; TCRdb's D gene call, TRBD2, goes unchecked for lack of DNA. Germline assignment: CDR1 MNHEY and CDR2 SVGAGI. The CDR3 is made up of 16 amino acids. The CDR3 loop reads CASSPPSGRSTDTQYF.

The chain links TRBV9 to TRBJ1-3. This CDR3 spans 15 amino acids. The germline V gene has CDR1 SGDLS and CDR2 YYNGEE. The CDR3 loop reads CASSSGRNSGNTIYF.

The CDR3 here is CASSPYSGSYNEQFF. The V call is TRBV10-2, the J call TRBJ2-1; as DNA is missing, the TRBD2 call by TCRdb cannot be tested. Germline V gene sequence: CDR1 WSHSY, CDR2 SAAADI. CDR3 length equals 15 residues.

This CDR3 reads CASSVALDGEAFF. The V call is TRBV9, the J call TRBJ1-1. Germline CDR1 reads SGDLS; CDR2 reads YYNGEE. The CDR3 has 13 amino acids.

The chain employs TRBV20-1 and TRBJ2-1; TCRdb's D gene call, TRBD2, goes unchecked for lack of DNA. There are 17 residues in the CDR3. Per germline, CDR1 DFQATT and CDR2 SNEGSKA (reference sequence). The chain's CDR3 is CSATLLRLAGVVDEQFF.

The chain has TRBV10-3 and TRBJ2-1. The CDR3 is 13 amino acids. Germline CDR1 ENHRY, CDR2 SYGVKD. The CDR3 here is CAISTQDYNEQFF.

The chain employs TRBV5-1 and TRBJ2-3. The length of the CDR3 is 15 residues. CDR1 SGHRS and CDR2 YFSETQ come from the germline V gene. The CDR3 region is CASSTGPASTDTQYF. The entire variable domain, with the rest obtained from reference TRBV5-1 and TRBJ2-3, is as follows: KAGVTQTPRYLIKTRGQQVTLSCSPISGHRSVSWYQQTPGQGLQFLFEYFSETQRNKGNFPGRFSGRQFSNSRSEMNVSTLELGDSALYLCASSTGPASTDTQYFGPGTRLTVL.

The rearrangement joins TRBV10-3 to TRBJ1-5. CDR1 is ENHRY and CDR2 is SYGVKD in the germline V gene. CDR3 length: 14 amino acids. CDR3 sequence: CAISESAGNQPQHF.

The V gene is TRBV4-1, the J gene TRBJ1-1; the D call of TRBD1 rests on TCRdb alone, since no DNA is present to check it. CDR1 and CDR2 (germline): MGHRA, YSYEKL. The CDR3 has 15 residues. The CDR3 is CASSNTGTANTEAFF.

The rearrangement uses TRBV19 and TRBJ2-2; TCRdb outputs TRBD2, but without DNA this stays unchecked. Germline V CDR1 and CDR2: LNHDA, SQIVND (reference sequence). This CDR3 contains 18 residues. CDR3 region: CASSPGLAGVLGTGELFF.

The CDR3 protein is CSARDVRTGGYIQYF. This chain links TRBV20-1 with TRBJ2-4; TCRdb names TRBD1, which stays unverified in the absence of DNA. The CDR3 consists of 15 residues. Germline V gene lookup returns CDR1 DFQATT and CDR2 SNEGSKA (reference sequence).

The chain combines TRBV18 with TRBJ2-3; TCRdb's D gene call, TRBD1, goes unchecked for lack of DNA. The CDR3 has 14 residues. CDR1 and CDR2 from the germline V gene are KGHSH and LQKENI. The CDR3 region is CASSGQSSSDTQYF.

This chain joins TRBV12-3 or TRBV12-4 and TRBJ2-2; TCRdb reports TRBD2, a call that lacks DNA to check it against. This CDR3 contains 17 residues. CDR3 amino acids: CASSLTSGATRAGELFF.

This sequence joins TRBV21-1 and TRBJ2-7; TCRdb's D call of TRBD1 is untestable without DNA. TRBV21-1 is shown as a pseudogene. This CDR3 comprises 11 residues. The CDR3 loop reads CAIPEEGEQYF.

The chain joins TRBV5-1 to TRBJ1-4; TCRdb picks TRBD1, but there is no DNA to check that call. Per germline, CDR1 SGHRS and CDR2 YFSETQ. This CDR3 contains 15 residues. The CDR3 region is CASSLAPGQSEKLFF.

This sequence joins TRBV6-5 and TRBJ2-1; the D call from TCRdb, TRBD2, cannot be confirmed without DNA. CDR3 length: 13 residues. Per germline, CDR1 MNHEY and CDR2 SVGAGI. Here the CDR3 reads CASSRRLAGEQFF.

The CDR3 protein is CASSFNGDSPLHF. V and J are TRBV5-1 and TRBJ1-6; TCRdb lists TRBD1, though no DNA is available to test this call. This CDR3 contains 13 residues. CDR1 and CDR2 (germline): SGHRS, YFSETQ.

CDR3 residues: CASSLDRGGRNQPQHF. The chain recombines TRBV11-3 with TRBJ1-5; TCRdb lists TRBD1, though no DNA is available to test this call. CDR3 length: 16 residues. Looked up from germline, CDR1 is SGHNT and CDR2 is YENEEA.

The V and J genes are TRBV5-5 and TRBJ2-5; TCRdb indicates TRBD1, and absent DNA this call remains unverified. Germline V gene lookup returns CDR1 SGHKS and CDR2 YYEKEE (reference sequence). There are 14 residues in the CDR3. This CDR3 reads CASSQVRAEETQYF.

The chain uses TRBV30 and TRBJ2-3; TCRdb returns TRBD2, unconfirmable since there is no DNA. The CDR3 contains 14 residues. CDR1 is GTSNPN and CDR2 is SVGIG in the germline V gene (reference sequence). The chain's CDR3 is CAWSSWEGRDTQYF.

The genes are TRBV7-9 and TRBJ2-2; TCRdb names TRBD1, which stays unverified in the absence of DNA. Germline V CDR1 and CDR2: SEHNR, FQNEAQ (reference sequence). This CDR3 has 15 residues. CDR3 residues: CASSKGTVSSGELFF. Variable domain in full (rest from reference TRBV7-9 and TRBJ2-2): DTGVSQNPRHKITKRGQNVTFRCDPISEHNRLYWYRQTLGQGPEFLTYFQNEAQLEKSRLLSDRFSAERPKGSFSTLEIQRTEQGDSAMYLCASSKGTVSSGELFFGEGSRLTVL.

The chain recombines TRBV5-1 with TRBJ2-3; TCRdb selects TRBD1, and the lack of DNA leaves this call unchecked. From germline, CDR1 is SGHRS and CDR2 YFSETQ. The CDR3 spans 15 residues. The CDR3 is CASSSQGGSTDTQYF.

The rearrangement joins TRBV11-2 to TRBJ2-1; checking the TCRdb D call of TRBD2 is not possible without DNA. Germline CDR1 SGHAT, CDR2 FQNNGV. The CDR3 extends over 17 amino acids. The CDR3 sequence: CASSPAGVSGRAYEQFF. Full variable domain (outside the CDR3, taken from reference TRBV11-2 and TRBJ2-1): EAGVAQSPRYKIIEKRQSVAFWCNPISGHATLYWYQQILGQGPKLLIQFQNNGVVDDSQLPKDRFSAERLKGVDSTLKIQPAKLEDSAVYLCASSPAGVSGRAYEQFFGPGTRLTVL.

The CDR3 reads CSARHVDSNQPQHF. V gene TRBV20-1 combines with J gene TRBJ1-5. CDR1 is DFQATT, CDR2 SNEGSKA, per germline (reference sequence). The length of the CDR3 is 14 residues.

The chain employs TRBV29-1 and TRBJ2-3; TCRdb calls TRBD2, which cannot be checked without DNA. This CDR3 region has 14 residues. The germline V gene has CDR1 SQVTM and CDR2 ANQGSEA. CDR3 sequence reads: CSVSGGGGLNTQYF.